Shown below are 13 T cell receptor beta chains from a single sample sequenced in a study of shared clonotypes between healthy human individuals. The protocol was immunoSEQ multiplex PCR, while the TCRdb copy is restricted to in-frame clones and leaves out a portion. In the table there are some 1,400,000 clones, roughly 96% of which are singletons. Sequencing was performed on naive CD4+ T cells sorted from blood. Subset meaning: CD45RA+ positively selected. The receptor set was obtained from a man aged 30-40 years in good health.

The chain joins TRBV10-1 to TRBJ2-3; D is undetermined. The germline V gene has CDR1 WNHNN and CDR2 SYGVQD (reference sequence). This CDR3 contains 13 residues. The ends were cut back, 10 bases at V and 2 bases at J, with 13 bases in the middle. The CDR3 DNA reads as TGCGCCACCTCCCTGAGTGCCACAGATACGCAGTATTTT. The encoded protein is CATSLSATDTQYF.

The chain has TRBV6-1 and TRBJ2-7; 7 bases agree with TRBD1. The junction had 3 bases not matched to a gene; V was cut back by 7 bases and J by 3 bases. Germline CDR1 reads MNHNS; CDR2 reads SASEGT. There are 12 residues in the CDR3. The CDR3 DNA follows: TGTGCCAGCACCCAGGGGGTCTACGAGCAGTACTTC. Amino acids: CASTQGVYEQYF.

The chain has TRBV2 and TRBJ1-3; 7 positions agree with TRBD1. V dropped 5 bases and J dropped 4; count of bases not matched to a gene: 8. The CDR3 length is 15 residues. Germline values: CDR1 SNHLY, CDR2 FYNNEI. In DNA form, the CDR3 reads TGTGCCAGCAGTACTCAGACAGGGTACGGAAACACCATATATTTT. Its translation is CASSTQTGYGNTIYF. The full variable domain, rest sourced from reference TRBV2 and TRBJ1-3, is EPEVTQTPSHQVTQMGQEVILRCVPISNHLYFYWYRQILGQKVEFLVSFYNNEISEKSEIFDDQFSVERPDGSNFTLKIRSTKLEDSAMYFCASSTQTGYGNTIYFGEGSWLTVV.

The genes are TRBV19 and TRBJ1-5; no clear D gene. Germline assignment: CDR1 LNHDA and CDR2 SQIVND (reference sequence). V dropped 8 bases and J dropped 5 bases, with 22 bases sitting between them. This CDR3 comprises 16 residues. The CDR3 DNA sequence: TGTGCCAGTTCCCCAGGCGGAGTGGGGAGAGATCAGCCCCAGCATTTT. Amino acid sequence: CASSPGGVGRDQPQHF.

This chain uses TRBV19 with TRBJ2-1; 12 bases are shared with TRBD2. V lost 5 bases, J lost 0 bases, and 17 bases stayed unmatched. Per the germline V gene, CDR1 is LNHDA and CDR2 is SQIVND (reference sequence). CDR3 size: 21 residues. The CDR3, as DNA: TGTGCCAGTAGTCCCCGGCGTGGACTAGCGGGACCCAAAAGCTCCTACAATGAGCAGTTCTTC. Its protein product is CASSPRRGLAGPKSSYNEQFF. The full variable domain, in which reference TRBV19 and TRBJ2-1 provide the parts outside the CDR3, is DGGITQSPKYLFRKEGQNVTLSCEQNLNHDAMYWYRQDPGQGLRLIYYSQIVNDFQKGDIAEGYSVSREKKESFPLTVTSAQKNPTAFYLCASSPRRGLAGPKSSYNEQFFGPGTRLTVL.

The chain recombines TRBV10-1 with TRBJ2-3; D remains ambiguous. There are 13 residues in the CDR3. Germline lookup yields CDR1 WNHNN and CDR2 SYGVQD (reference sequence). Trimming shortened V by 6 bases and J by 2 bases, and 9 bases separated the two germline ends. CDR3 protein: CASSGIYTDTQYF. The CDR3 DNA sequence: TGCGCCAGCAGCGGTATATACACAGATACGCAGTATTTT.

The rearrangement uses TRBV28 and TRBJ1-2; D remains unclear. Trimming pared 4 bases from V and 6 bases from J, leaving 9 bases between. CDR1 is MDHEN and CDR2 is SYDVKM in the germline V gene. The CDR3 sequence is 12 residues long. The CDR3 sequence: CASSWWRDGYTF. DNA of the CDR3: TGTGCCAGCAGTTGGTGGCGGGATGGCTACACCTTC.

V is TRBV5-1 and J is TRBJ2-5; D call uncertain. The CDR3 covers 14 residues. Between the trimmed V and J ends, which lost 0 bases and 3 bases, there was a span of 9 bases. Germline CDR1 SGHRS, CDR2 YFSETQ. The chain's CDR3 is CASSLVRRKETQYF. The DNA for the CDR3 is TGCGCCAGCAGCTTGGTGAGACGGAAAGAGACCCAGTACTTC.

This rearrangement joins TRBV4-1 to TRBJ2-3; D gene unclear. The CDR3 has 16 residues. Trimming left V 3 bases short and J 0 bases short, with 13 bases between. CDR1 and CDR2 (germline): MGHRA, YSYEKL. The CDR3, as DNA: TGCGCCAGCAGCCAGTCAGACCGGTTTAGCACAGATACGCAGTATTTT. Its translation: CASSQSDRFSTDTQYF.

The genes are TRBV28 and TRBJ1-2, with 7 bases aligning to TRBD1. Germline V lookup: CDR1 MDHEN, CDR2 SYDVKM. V was pared by 7 bases and J by 4 bases, with 9 bases of the junction left unmatched. There are 14 residues in the CDR3. The CDR3 is CASTITTGIYGYTF. CDR3 nucleotides: TGTGCCAGCACCATAACGACAGGGATCTATGGCTACACCTTC.

J is TRBJ1-2 and V is TRBV27; D remains unclear. Germline loops: CDR1 MNHEY, CDR2 SMNVEV (reference sequence). V was trimmed by 1 base and J by 4 bases, leaving 7 bases between them. This CDR3 spans 13 amino acids. In nucleotides, the CDR3 is TGTGCCAGCAGTTTATTTTCAGGCTATGGCTACACCTTC. Its translation: CASSLFSGYGYTF.

This chain joins TRBV25-1 and TRBJ1-5; no firm D call. V dropped 5 bases and J dropped 3 bases, with 14 bases sitting between them. Germline CDR1 reads MGHDK; CDR2 reads SYGVNS. The length of the CDR3 is 15 residues. CDR3 region: CASSSLAYDNQPQHF. In nucleotides, the CDR3 is TGTGCCAGCAGTTCCCTAGCATATGACAATCAGCCCCAGCATTTT.

A single count supports this clone. The chain couples TRBV28 to TRBJ1-5; weak D call: TRBD1 (5 bases). CDR3 length: 14 residues. Germline CDR1 is MDHEN and CDR2 is SYDVKM. The V and J ends lost 7 bases and 0 bases respectively, with 10 bases between them. The CDR3 DNA is TGTGCCAGCACCCTAGACAGTAGCAATCAGCCCCAGCATTTT. As protein: CASTLDSSNQPQHF.